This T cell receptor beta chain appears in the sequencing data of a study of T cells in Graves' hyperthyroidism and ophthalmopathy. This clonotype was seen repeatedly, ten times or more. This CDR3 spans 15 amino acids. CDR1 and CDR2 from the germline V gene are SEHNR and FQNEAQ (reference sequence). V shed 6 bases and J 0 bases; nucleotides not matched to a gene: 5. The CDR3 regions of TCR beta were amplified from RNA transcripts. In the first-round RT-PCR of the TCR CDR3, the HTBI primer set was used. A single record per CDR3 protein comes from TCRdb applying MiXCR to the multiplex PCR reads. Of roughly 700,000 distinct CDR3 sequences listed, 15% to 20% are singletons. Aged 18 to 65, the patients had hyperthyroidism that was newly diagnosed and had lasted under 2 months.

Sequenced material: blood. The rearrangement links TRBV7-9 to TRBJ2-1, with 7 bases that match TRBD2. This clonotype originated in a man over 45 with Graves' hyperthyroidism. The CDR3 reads CASRTSVSSYNEQFF. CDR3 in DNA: TGTGCCAGCAGAACTAGCGTCAGCTCCTACAATGAGCAGTTCTTC.